Listed below are T cell receptor beta chains from one sample, sequenced in a study of CD8 T cells in Susac syndrome. TCRdb recomputed calls from the immunoSEQ multiplex PCR reads with MiXCR, one row per CDR3 protein. The sample holds some 160,000 distinct CDR3 sequences; approximately 94% are singletons and the top ten take 0.1% to 0.12%. The material sequenced was CD4+ T cells from PBMCs. Every receptor here comes from a human donor with Susac syndrome. The CDR3 runs from the conserved cysteine through the conserved F or W. The D gene is left open where the match is weak. Not all rows give a size; the values are once, few, many and, for expanded clones, a class.

V gene: TRBV6-2/TRBV6-3
clone size: NA
D gene: NA
J gene: TRBJ1-1
CDR3 DNA: TGTGCCAGCAGCCCCGATGGGGGGTCTGAAGCTTTCTTT
CDR3 protein: CASSPDGGSEAFF

V gene: TRBV4-2
clone size: NA
D gene: NA
J gene: TRBJ1-5
CDR3 DNA: TGTGCCAGCAGCCAAGAGATCTATCAGCCCCAGCATTTT
CDR3 protein: CASSQEIYQPQHF

V gene: TRBV5-1
clone size: NA
D gene: TRBD2
J gene: TRBJ2-1
CDR3 DNA: TGCGCCAGCAGCTTGGAAGGGCTAGCGGGTCCGGGGGAGCAGTTCTTC
CDR3 protein: CASSLEGLAGPGEQFF

V gene: TRBV29-1
clone size: NA
D gene: NA
J gene: TRBJ2-1
CDR3 DNA: TGCAGCTTTATAGGGCAGCTAGATGAGCAGTTCTTC
CDR3 protein: CSFIGQLDEQFF

V gene: TRBV3-1
clone size: NA
D gene: NA
J gene: TRBJ1-5
CDR3 DNA: TGTGCCAGCAGCCAGTCAGCTTCGAGCAATCAGCCCCAGCATTTT
CDR3 protein: CASSQSASSNQPQHF

V gene: TRBV5-8
clone size: NA
D gene: NA
J gene: TRBJ1-5
CDR3 DNA: TGTGCCAGCAGCTTAGTTTCGGGGGACCAGCCCCAGCATTTT
CDR3 protein: CASSLVSGDQPQHF

V gene: TRBV24-1
clone size: NA
D gene: TRBD1
J gene: TRBJ2-3
CDR3 DNA: TGTGCCACCAGTGACTCCGACAGGGAAGATACGCAGTATTTT
CDR3 protein: CATSDSDREDTQYF

V gene: TRBV6-6
clone size: NA
D gene: NA
J gene: TRBJ2-7
CDR3 DNA: TGTGCCAGCAGGCCGCAGGGAGGCTACGAGCAGTACTTC
CDR3 protein: CASRPQGGYEQYF

V gene: TRBV29-1
clone size: NA
D gene: NA
J gene: TRBJ1-3
CDR3 DNA: TGCAGCGTTGCCCAGAGGACTGGAAACACCATATATTTT
CDR3 protein: CSVAQRTGNTIYF

V gene: TRBV7-9
clone size: NA
D gene: NA
J gene: TRBJ2-2
CDR3 DNA: TGTGCCAGCAGCTTAGTGGGGGCCGGCACCGGGGAGCTGTTTTTT
CDR3 protein: CASSLVGAGTGELFF

V gene: TRBV7-2
clone size: once
D gene: NA
J gene: TRBJ2-2
CDR3 DNA: TGTGCCAGCAGCTTAGAGGGGTGGCGTTCGGGGGAGCTGTTTTTT
CDR3 protein: CASSLEGWRSGELFF

V gene: TRBV3-1
clone size: many
D gene: NA
J gene: TRBJ2-1
CDR3 DNA: TGTGCCAGCAGCTCGACCGGACGTGAGCAGTTCTTC
CDR3 protein: CASSSTGREQFF

V gene: TRBV4-2
clone size: NA
D gene: NA
J gene: TRBJ1-1
CDR3 DNA: TGTGCCAGCAGCCAATCCAGGAGAGGAAACACTGAAGCTTTCTTT
CDR3 protein: CASSQSRRGNTEAFF

V gene: TRBV3-1
clone size: NA
D gene: NA
J gene: TRBJ2-6
CDR3 DNA: TGTGCCAGCAGCCAAGATTCTTCAGGGGCTGGGGCCAACGTCCTGACTTTC
CDR3 protein: CASSQDSSGAGANVLTF

V gene: TRBV20-1
clone size: NA
D gene: TRBD1
J gene: TRBJ1-4
CDR3 DNA: TGCAGTGCACACGACAGGGTTTTTGAAAAACTGTTTTTT
CDR3 protein: CSAHDRVFEKLFF

V gene: TRBV5-1
clone size: NA
D gene: TRBD2
J gene: TRBJ2-7
CDR3 DNA: TGCGCCAGCAGCACCTACTTAGCGGGGGAGTACGAGCAGTACTTC
CDR3 protein: CASSTYLAGEYEQYF

V gene: TRBV7-9
clone size: NA
D gene: NA
J gene: TRBJ1-6
CDR3 DNA: TGTGCCAGCAGCTTAGAGGGTGATAATTCACCCCTCCACTTT
CDR3 protein: CASSLEGDNSPLHF

V gene: TRBV6-5
clone size: NA
D gene: NA
J gene: TRBJ2-1
CDR3 DNA: TGTGCCAGCAGTTACCGTGAAGGGGGGAATGAGCAGTTCTTC
CDR3 protein: CASSYREGGNEQFF

V gene: TRBV12-5
clone size: NA
D gene: NA
J gene: TRBJ2-7
CDR3 DNA: TGTGCTAGTGGTCTATACGGCGAGCAGTACTTC
CDR3 protein: CASGLYGEQYF

V gene: TRBV6-1
clone size: NA
D gene: NA
J gene: TRBJ2-6
CDR3 DNA: TGTGCCAGCAGTTATCAGTCCTCTGGGGCCAACGTCCTGACTTTC
CDR3 protein: CASSYQSSGANVLTF

V gene: TRBV27
clone size: NA
D gene: TRBD1
J gene: TRBJ1-5
CDR3 DNA: TGTGCCAGCAGCCCCGGGACAGGGGTGGATCAGCCCCAGCATTTT
CDR3 protein: CASSPGTGVDQPQHF

V gene: TRBV20-1
clone size: NA
D gene: NA
J gene: TRBJ2-5
CDR3 DNA: TGCAGTGCTGGAGGGACATCTCAAGAGACCCAGTACTTC
CDR3 protein: CSAGGTSQETQYF

V gene: TRBV7-9
clone size: NA
D gene: NA
J gene: TRBJ2-7
CDR3 DNA: TGTGCCAGCAGCCCAGGGGACGCCCGCTCCTACGAGCAGTACTTC
CDR3 protein: CASSPGDARSYEQYF

V gene: TRBV18
clone size: few
D gene: NA
J gene: TRBJ1-2
CDR3 DNA: TGTGCCAGCTCACCGGATGAAAACTATGGCTACACCTTC
CDR3 protein: CASSPDENYGYTF

V gene: TRBV29-1
clone size: NA
D gene: NA
J gene: TRBJ2-5
CDR3 DNA: TGCAGCGTTGGCCTCGGGACTCACCAAGAGACCCAGTACTTC
CDR3 protein: CSVGLGTHQETQYF

V gene: TRBV3-1
clone size: NA
D gene: TRBD2
J gene: TRBJ2-7
CDR3 DNA: TGTGCCAGCAGCCGTACGAACACGGGACTAGTAAGTTCCTACGAGCAGTACTTC
CDR3 protein: CASSRTNTGLVSSYEQYF

V gene: TRBV20-1
clone size: NA
D gene: TRBD1
J gene: TRBJ2-7
CDR3 DNA: TGCAGTGCCCAGACAGGGCTGGCCTACGAGCAGTACTTC
CDR3 protein: CSAQTGLAYEQYF

V gene: TRBV15
clone size: NA
D gene: NA
J gene: TRBJ1-2
CDR3 DNA: TGTGCCACCAGCGTCGATGGGGGCGTCTATGGCTACACCTTC
CDR3 protein: CATSVDGGVYGYTF

V gene: TRBV4-3
clone size: NA
D gene: NA
J gene: TRBJ1-6
CDR3 DNA: TGCGCCAGCAGCCAAGAATGGAGACACTATAATTCACCCCTCCACTTT
CDR3 protein: CASSQEWRHYNSPLHF

V gene: TRBV6-2/TRBV6-3
clone size: NA
D gene: TRBD2
J gene: TRBJ2-7
CDR3 DNA: TGTGCCAGCAGTTACTCGCTAGCGGGGACCTCCTACGAGCAGTACTTC
CDR3 protein: CASSYSLAGTSYEQYF

V gene: TRBV3-1
clone size: NA
D gene: NA
J gene: TRBJ1-2
CDR3 DNA: TGTGCCAGCAGCCATTCCCGGAACTATGGCTACACCTTC
CDR3 protein: CASSHSRNYGYTF